The 5 T cell receptor beta chains in this list originate from one sample, sequenced in a study of human T cells and chemical hapten exposure. Time point described: patch test 1, 2 weeks after DPC sensitization. Treatment given: therapeutic diphenylcyclopropenone sensitization with weekly scalp DPC. Each CDR3 protein is one row after TCRdb ran MiXCR on the RACE reads. Of 100,000 or so distinct CDR3 sequences listed, roughly a tenth are singletons. Source: whole blood, taken in connection with sensitization to the hapten diphenylcyclopropenone (DPC). These receptors all come from a man aged 35-49 years with alopecia areata. Some clones in this sample may be carry-over from other donors' samples.

The rearrangement joins TRBV11-2 to TRBJ2-2; 7 bases are shared with TRBD2. This CDR3 spans 17 amino acids. Germline assignment: CDR1 SGHAT and CDR2 FQNNGV. The V segment lost 1 base and the J segment 0 bases; nucleotides outside the gene matches: 5. The CDR3 region is CASSLGGRAANTGELFF. CDR3 DNA sequence: TGTGCCAGCAGCTTAGGGGGGAGGGCCGCGAACACCGGGGAGCTGTTTTTT.

The genes are TRBV24-1 and TRBJ2-1; D is undetermined. The ends were cut back, 3 bases at V and 8 bases at J, with 13 bases in the middle. The CDR3 is 14 amino acids. Germline values: CDR1 KGHDR, CDR2 SFDVKD. CDR3 in DNA: TGTGCCACCAGTGATCCCCTGGGTGTGGATGAGCAGTTCTTC. The encoded protein is CATSDPLGVDEQFF.

This clonotype was seen a few times. V gene TRBV3-1 combines with J gene TRBJ1-2; 11 bases agree with TRBD1. The junction had 4 bases not matched to a gene; V was cut back by 3 bases and J by 1 base. Looked up from germline, CDR1 is LGHDT and CDR2 is YNNKEL (reference sequence). The CDR3 is made up of 16 amino acids. CDR3 loop: CASSHGTGGINYGYTF. The CDR3 nucleotides are TGTGCCAGCAGCCACGGGACAGGGGGTATTAACTATGGCTACACCTTC.

There are many counts of this clonotype. The chain couples TRBV7-2 to TRBJ1-2; a weak D match, TRBD1 (5 bases). Deletions cut 1 base from V and 3 bases from J, with 9 bases between. The germline V gene has CDR1 SGHTA and CDR2 FQGNSA. CDR3 length equals 14 residues. CDR3 in amino acids: CASSLEGRHYGYTF. The CDR3 DNA reads as TGTGCCAGCAGCTTAGAGGGGCGCCACTATGGCTACACCTTC.

At least ten counts were recorded for this clonotype. The chain links TRBV25-1 to TRBJ2-1; 8 bases agree with TRBD2. The CDR3 spans 14 residues. In germline, CDR1 is MGHDK, CDR2 SYGVNS. The ends lost 8 bases at V and 8 bases at J; junction bases unmatched: 11. The CDR3 loop reads CASGPGLVGDEQFF. CDR3 nucleotide sequence: TGTGCCAGCGGACCGGGACTAGTCGGGGATGAGCAGTTCTTC.